The subject of this entry is one T cell receptor (beta chain). The sample carries other DNA sequences with the same CDR3. V dropped 2 bases and J dropped 3 bases, with 5 bases sitting between them. Germline assignment: CDR1 SGHTA and CDR2 FQGTGA. CDR3 size: 13 residues. The method was immunoSEQ multiplex PCR; TCRdb's version includes in-frame clones alone and lacks a portion of them. The sample has 100,000 to 120,000 clones, roughly 90% seen once. The data were obtained in a study of control samples from healthy donors and cancer patients. The specimen sequenced was PBMCs. The receptor's source is a woman in her fifties or sixties with lung cancer. The chain uses TRBV7-3 and TRBJ1-5; no definite D call. The CDR3 reads CASSLGVNQPQHF. In DNA, the CDR3 is TGTGCCAGCAGCTTAGGGGTCAATCAGCCCCAGCATTTT.